Below are 21 T cell receptor beta chains sequenced from a single sample in a study of shared clonotypes between healthy human individuals. Assay: immunoSEQ multiplex PCR; the TCRdb copy retains only in-frame clones and omits some. The data contain about 1,500,000 clones, 96% of them singletons. Sample: naive CD4+ T cells sorted from blood. As for subset: CD45RA+ positively selected. These receptors were collected from a man aged 25-45 years in good health.

The V gene is TRBV7-9, the J gene TRBJ2-1; the match to TRBD1 covers 10 bases. This CDR3 is 15 amino acids long. Trimming removed 5 bases from V and 6 bases from J; junction bases left unmatched: 7. Germline V lookup: CDR1 SEHNR, CDR2 FQNEAQ (reference sequence). The CDR3 coding sequence is TGTGCCAGCAGCCTTCGACAGGGGGCGGGCAATGAGCAGTTCTTC. It is translated as CASSLRQGAGNEQFF.

The chain combines TRBV19 with TRBJ1-1, with no clear D. Per germline, CDR1 LNHDA and CDR2 SQIVND (reference sequence). Trimming removed 4 bases at V and 0 bases at J, with 9 bases between. CDR3 length: 14 residues. In DNA form, the CDR3 reads TGTGCCAGTAGTACCGGACTGATGAACACTGAAGCTTTCTTT. Residues: CASSTGLMNTEAFF. Supplemented by reference TRBV19 and TRBJ1-1, the full variable domain reads DGGITQSPKYLFRKEGQNVTLSCEQNLNHDAMYWYRQDPGQGLRLIYYSQIVNDFQKGDIAEGYSVSREKKESFPLTVTSAQKNPTAFYLCASSTGLMNTEAFFGQGTRLTVV.

As concerns this clone: Other DNA sequences in this specimen translate into the identical CDR3. J is TRBJ2-5 and V is TRBV9, with D unresolved. There are 13 residues in the CDR3. Germline loops: CDR1 SGDLS, CDR2 YYNGEE. V was clipped by 0 bases and J by 5 bases, with 8 bases between them. CDR3 sequence (DNA): TGTGCCAGCAGCGTAGCTGGGGTCGAGACCCAGTACTTC. This codes for CASSVAGVETQYF.

This sequence joins TRBV28 and TRBJ2-2; no definite D call. Germline V gene lookup returns CDR1 MDHEN and CDR2 SYDVKM. This CDR3 has 12 amino acids. V lost 8 bases to trimming and J lost 7 bases, with 11 bases between them. Here the CDR3 DNA reads TGTGCCAGCCAGCCCGGATTCGGGGAGCTGTTTTTT. It encodes CASQPGFGELFF.

This chain connects TRBV5-4 to TRBJ2-5, with D perhaps TRBD1 (6 bases). V was shortened by 4 bases and J by 2 bases, with 12 bases between the two germline ends. This CDR3 region has 14 residues. The germline V gene has CDR1 SGHNT and CDR2 YYREEE (reference sequence). CDR3 amino acids: CASSEDSTQETQYF. CDR3 DNA: TGTGCCAGCAGCGAGGACAGTACGCAAGAGACCCAGTACTTC.

V is TRBV5-4 and J is TRBJ2-5; TRBD2 agrees at 10 bases. The CDR3 loop spans 17 amino acids. Per germline, CDR1 SGHNT and CDR2 YYREEE (reference sequence). J was trimmed by 3 bases and V by 0 bases; bases with no gene match: 8. The CDR3 coding sequence is TGTGCCAGCAGCTTGGCTGGCCGGACTAGCGGAGAAGAGACCCAGTACTTC. As protein: CASSLAGRTSGEETQYF.

The genes are TRBV5-1 and TRBJ2-1; perhaps D is TRBD1 or TRBD2 (5 bases each). The CDR3 totals 17 residues. The ends were cut back, 3 bases at V and 12 bases at J, with 28 bases in the middle. Looked up from germline, CDR1 is SGHRS and CDR2 is YFSETQ. The CDR3 bases are TGCGCCAGCAGCTCGCATCCCCCACGGGACGCCCCGGGACGGCAGTTCTTC. Translating gives CASSSHPPRDAPGRQFF.

The chain employs TRBV6-5 and TRBJ2-3; D call uncertain. Germline loops: CDR1 MNHEY, CDR2 SVGAGI. With 0 bases removed from V and 4 bases from J, the gap between germline ends came to 11 bases. The CDR3 covers 15 residues. The CDR3 DNA reads as TGTGCCAGCAGTTACTCGAGTAGGGTCGCAGATACGCAGTATTTT. Translation: CASSYSSRVADTQYF.

The V gene is TRBV9, the J gene TRBJ2-7, with 7 bases fitting TRBD2. The ends lost 0 bases at V and 6 bases at J; junction bases unmatched: 9. Germline lookup yields CDR1 SGDLS and CDR2 YYNGEE. The CDR3 has 15 residues. Here the CDR3 reads CASSVGGPAGFEQYF. The CDR3 DNA sequence: TGTGCCAGCAGCGTAGGTGGGCCAGCGGGATTCGAGCAGTACTTC.

The V call is TRBV7-2, the J call TRBJ2-1; the D is unclear. The length of the CDR3 is 14 residues. The ends were cut back, 5 bases at V and 9 bases at J, with 17 bases in the middle. The germline CDR1 and CDR2 sequences are SGHTA and FQGNSA. Here the CDR3 DNA reads TGTGCCAGCAGCATTTGGACCGTGTCGAGTGAGCAGTTCTTC. The encoded protein is CASSIWTVSSEQFF.

The chain uses TRBV5-1 and TRBJ2-1; 9 positions agree with TRBD2. V lost 4 bases to trimming and J lost 7 bases; unmatched junction nucleotides: 9. Germline V lookup: CDR1 SGHRS, CDR2 YFSETQ. CDR3 length: 15 amino acids. CDR3 loop: CASSELSGSGNEQFF. DNA of the CDR3: TGCGCCAGCAGCGAACTTAGCGGGAGCGGGAATGAGCAGTTCTTC. Using reference TRBV5-1 and TRBJ2-1 for the parts outside the CDR3, the full variable domain is KAGVTQTPRYLIKTRGQQVTLSCSPISGHRSVSWYQQTPGQGLQFLFEYFSETQRNKGNFPGRFSGRQFSNSRSEMNVSTLELGDSALYLCASSELSGSGNEQFFGPGTRLTVL.

The chain is built from TRBV7-2 and TRBJ2-5; TRBD1 matches 7 bases. J was trimmed by 5 bases and V by 5 bases; bases with no gene match: 11. The V gene's germline CDR1 is SGHTA and CDR2 FQGNSA. This CDR3 spans 15 amino acids. The CDR3 spells CASSRTGASRETQYF. In DNA form, the CDR3 reads TGTGCCAGCAGCCGAACAGGGGCAAGTCGGGAGACCCAGTACTTC. Filled out from reference TRBV7-2 and TRBJ2-5, the complete variable domain reads GAGVSQSPSNKVTEKGKDVELRCDPISGHTALYWYRQSLGQGLEFLIYFQGNSAPDKSGLPSDRFSAERTGGSVSTLTIQRTQQEDSAVYLCASSRTGASRETQYFGPGTRLLVL.

CDR3 sequence: CASSELSTARHGYTF. CDR3 nucleotides: TGTGCCAGCAGTGAATTATCGACAGCCCGGCATGGCTACACCTTC. The V call is TRBV6-1, the J call TRBJ1-2; D is perhaps TRBD1 (5 bases). The ends were cut back, 2 bases at V and 6 bases at J, with 16 bases in the middle. In germline, CDR1 is MNHNS, CDR2 SASEGT. This CDR3 is 15 amino acids long.

The V and J genes are TRBV6-1 and TRBJ1-2; no clear D gene. Germline CDR1 reads MNHNS; CDR2 reads SASEGT. The CDR3 consists of 15 residues. V was shortened by 0 bases and J by 4 bases, with 12 bases between the two germline ends. The CDR3 sequence is CASSEAQTSAYGYTF. The CDR3 nucleotides are TGTGCCAGCAGTGAAGCTCAGACGAGCGCCTATGGCTACACCTTC.

The V and J genes are TRBV7-8 and TRBJ1-2; D unclear. Per the germline V gene, CDR1 is SGHVS and CDR2 is FQNEAQ. The ends were cut back, 0 bases at V and 2 bases at J, with 7 bases in the middle. The CDR3 is 14 amino acids. The CDR3 DNA is TGTGCCAGCAGCTTAGCCGCAGCCAACTATGGCTACACCTTC. Residues: CASSLAAANYGYTF.

This clone is a singleton in its sample. As DNA, the CDR3 is TGTGCCAGCAGCCTGACCTGGGGGGCAGGAGAGACCCAGTACTTC. Translating gives CASSLTWGAGETQYF. V and J are TRBV11-2 and TRBJ2-5; D could derive from TRBD1 or TRBD2 (6 bases each). There are 15 residues in the CDR3. The germline V and J ends were trimmed by 5 bases and 4 bases, with 17 bases remaining between them. Germline V gene lookup returns CDR1 SGHAT and CDR2 FQNNGV.

This sequence joins TRBV7-9 and TRBJ2-2; D is possibly TRBD1 (5 bases). Trimming shortened V by 4 bases and J by 2 bases, and 11 bases separated the two germline ends. Germline V gives CDR1 SEHNR, CDR2 FQNEAQ (reference sequence). The CDR3 length is 15 residues. The CDR3 bases are TGTGCCAGCAGCTACCGACAGCTTAACACCGGGGAGCTGTTTTTT. Protein: CASSYRQLNTGELFF.

The J gene is TRBJ2-7, the V gene TRBV10-3; D is perhaps TRBD1 or TRBD2 (5 bases each). The CDR3 totals 13 residues. The V gene's germline CDR1 is ENHRY and CDR2 SYGVKD. Between the trimmed V and J ends, which lost 10 bases and 6 bases, there was a span of 19 bases. In DNA form, the CDR3 reads TGTGCCACCCAAAAGGGGACCCCGCTCGAGCAGTACTTC. Translating gives CATQKGTPLEQYF.

The V call is TRBV5-4, the J call TRBJ2-7; 12 positions agree with TRBD1. Germline CDR1 is SGHNT and CDR2 is YYREEE (reference sequence). This CDR3 region has 18 residues. J was trimmed by 4 bases and V by 4 bases; bases with no gene match: 15. CDR3 sequence (DNA): TGTGCCAGCAGCGGTTTGTTTGGGCCGGGACAGGGGGCATACGAGCAGTACTTC. Protein sequence: CASSGLFGPGQGAYEQYF.

In regard to this clone: Other DNA sequences of this sample code for an identical CDR3. The chain links TRBV12-5 to TRBJ2-2; D remains ambiguous. The CDR3 totals 14 residues. Germline CDR1 is LGHNT and CDR2 is FRNRAP. Trimming stripped 2 bases from V and 1 base from J, with 5 bases between. CDR3 protein: CASGLSGNTGELFF. CDR3 in DNA: TGTGCTAGTGGTTTGAGTGGGAACACCGGGGAGCTGTTTTTT. Combining the CDR3 with reference TRBV12-5 and TRBJ2-2 gives the whole variable domain DARVTQTPRHKVTEMGQEVTMRCQPILGHNTVFWYRQTMMQGLELLAYFRNRAPLDDSGMPKDRFSAEMPDATLATLKIQPSEPRDSAVYFCASGLSGNTGELFFGEGSRLTVL.

The V and J genes are TRBV10-1 and TRBJ2-3, with TRBD2 identical over 7 bases. The CDR3 sequence is 17 residues long. CDR1 and CDR2 (germline): WNHNN, SYGVQD (reference sequence). After removal of 0 bases from V and 5 bases from J, the junction contained 11 bases not matched to a gene. This chain's CDR3 is CASSESLSSGFGDTQYF. CDR3 DNA: TGCGCCAGCAGTGAGTCTTTGTCTAGCGGTTTTGGAGATACGCAGTATTTT.